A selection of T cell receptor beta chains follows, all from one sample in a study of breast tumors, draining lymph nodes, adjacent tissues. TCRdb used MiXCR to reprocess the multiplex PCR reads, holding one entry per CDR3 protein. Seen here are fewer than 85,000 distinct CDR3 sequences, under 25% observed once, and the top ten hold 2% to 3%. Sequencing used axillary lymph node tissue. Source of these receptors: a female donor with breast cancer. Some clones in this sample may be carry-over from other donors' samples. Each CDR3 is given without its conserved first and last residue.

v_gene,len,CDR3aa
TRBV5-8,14,ASSSGLAGATDTQY
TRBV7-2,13,ASSYFGTGRETQY
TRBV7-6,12,ASSLAGEQDGYT
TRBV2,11,ASSAGYNQPQH
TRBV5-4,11,ASTLGGDYGYT
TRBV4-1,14,ASSQAGGGGAKGYT
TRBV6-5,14,ASSSSGTAIPYEQY
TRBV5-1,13,ASSLDRGSGNTIY
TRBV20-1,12,SALEGLASYEQY
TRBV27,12,ASRATGLTSPLH
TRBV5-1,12,ASSFDATNEKLF
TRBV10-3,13,AISEGLAGGTEQY
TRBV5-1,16,ASRNWDRGTPNTGELF
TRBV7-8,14,ASSGPGGPLSETQY
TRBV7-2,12,ASSLARESYEQY
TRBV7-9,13,ASSPVRGGSETQY
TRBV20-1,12,SAHRAGAQETQY
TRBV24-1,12,ATSVTEGTDTQY